The present T cell receptor (beta chain) was sequenced within a study of blood T cell repertoires in COVID-19. Study in general: From the United States, Italy and Spain came samples of acute and convalescent COVID-19. T cells, B-cell-depleted T cells, or PBMCs supplied cDNA or gDNA.

In the authors' workflow: Reference gene primer amplification yielded estimated nucleated cell counts. Measured with immunoSEQ multiplex PCR; TCRdb has only the in-frame clones, and not every one. V, J and clone size derive from that table, while D and trimming were established from the DNA sequence. This table holds 100,000 to 150,000 clones, about 82% found once. Germline CDR1 and CDR2: DFQATT and SNEGSKA (reference sequence). CDR3 length: 11 residues. The sequenced sample was peripheral blood. V and J are TRBV20-1 and TRBJ1-1; TRBD1 matches at 7 bases. The source is a human donor in a cohort sampled during active COVID-19. CDR3 sequence: CKMTGSREAFF. The CDR3 nucleotides read TGCAAAATGACAGGGAGCCGTGAAGCTTTCTTT.